This T cell receptor (beta chain) is drawn from a study of spatial heterogeneity in lung cancer. On the study more broadly: Alpha-chain sequences were detected in numbers that were consistently lower than beta-chain sequences.

This clonotype was counted at least ten times. The CDR3 length is 11 residues. Trimming shortened V by 8 bases and J by 5 bases, and 9 bases separated the two germline ends. Per the germline V gene, CDR1 is SEHNR and CDR2 is FQNEAQ (reference sequence). MiXCR, applied by TCRdb to the 5' RACE reads, yields one record per CDR3 protein. The data show about 39,000 distinct CDR3 sequences, around 3.1% seen once. Time point indicated: sample taken at primary tumor resection. There were 72 donors, all of them untreated patients with early-stage non-small cell lung cancer. Extraction of whole RNA from tumor, nontumor lung or frozen PBMC preceded unsorted sequencing.

The rearrangement uses TRBV7-9 and TRBJ1-1; D might be TRBD1 (5 bases). This receptor was taken from a male donor with early-stage non-small cell lung cancer. This sample comprised normal lung tissue next to the tumor, obtained at surgery. CDR3 region: CASLAGTEAFF. In nucleotides, the CDR3 is TGTGCCAGCCTAGCAGGGACTGAAGCTTTCTTT.